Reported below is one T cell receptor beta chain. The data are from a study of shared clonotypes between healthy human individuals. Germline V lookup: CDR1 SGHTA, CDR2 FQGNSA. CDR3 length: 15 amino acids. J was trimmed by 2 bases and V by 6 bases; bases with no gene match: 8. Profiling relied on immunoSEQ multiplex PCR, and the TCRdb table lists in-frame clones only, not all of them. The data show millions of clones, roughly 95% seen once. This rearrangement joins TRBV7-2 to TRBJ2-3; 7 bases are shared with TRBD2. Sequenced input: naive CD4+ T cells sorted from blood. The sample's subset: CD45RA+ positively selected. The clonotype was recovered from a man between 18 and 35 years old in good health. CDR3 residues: CASSRGRAITDTQYF. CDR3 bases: TGTGCCAGCAGTCGGGGGAGGGCCATCACAGATACGCAGTATTTT.